Shown below are 17 T cell receptor beta chains from a single sample sequenced in a study of T cells in Graves' hyperthyroidism and ophthalmopathy. Amplified TCR beta CDR3 regions derived from RNA transcripts. The study used the HTBI primer set for a first-round RT-PCR of the TCR CDR3. TCRdb recomputed calls from the multiplex PCR reads with MiXCR, one row per CDR3 protein. The table has about 200,000 distinct CDR3 sequences, about a sixth seen once. The source material was blood. The receptor source for this set is a woman aged 45-65 years with Graves' hyperthyroidism.

This clonotype was counted many times. J is TRBJ1-5 and V is TRBV29-1; TRBD1 is a possible D gene (5 bases). CDR3 size: 12 residues. Germline CDR1 reads SQVTM; CDR2 reads ANQGSEA. Deletions cut 4 bases from V and 6 bases from J, with 10 bases between. The CDR3 sequence is CSVAGFGQPQHF. The DNA for the CDR3 is TGCAGCGTTGCAGGGTTCGGTCAGCCCCAGCATTTT.

This clonotype was observed many times. The genes are TRBV14 and TRBJ1-1; no clear D. This CDR3 is 14 amino acids long. V lost 0 bases, J lost 5 bases, and 10 bases lay in between. The germline V gene encodes CDR1 SGHDN and CDR2 FVKESK. CDR3 protein: CASSQDLARTEAFF. In DNA, the CDR3 is TGTGCCAGCAGCCAAGACCTTGCCCGGACTGAAGCTTTCTTT.

There are many counts of this clonotype. The chain links TRBV27 to TRBJ1-4; tentatively, D is TRBD1 (6 bases). The CDR3 covers 16 residues. CDR1 and CDR2 (germline): MNHEY, SMNVEV (reference sequence). With 5 bases removed from V and 8 bases from J, the gap between germline ends came to 21 bases. In DNA form, the CDR3 reads TGTGCCAGCAGTAAACGGGACCCTTTAGGGGGGGAAAAACTGTTTTTT. This translates into CASSKRDPLGGEKLFF. The full variable domain, rest sourced from reference TRBV27 and TRBJ1-4, is EAQVTQNPRYLITVTGKKLTVTCSQNMNHEYMSWYRQDPGLGLRQIYYSMNVEVTDKGDVPEGYKVSRKEKRNFPLILESPSPNQTSLYFCASSKRDPLGGEKLFFGSGTQLSVL.

The V gene is TRBV19, the J gene TRBJ2-1, with TRBD2 matching over 11 bases. CDR1 is LNHDA, CDR2 SQIVND, per germline (reference sequence). This CDR3 has 16 amino acids. J gave up 7 bases and V 3 bases, and 8 bases lay outside the gene matches. This CDR3 is CASSILAGGVLNEQFF. CDR3 sequence (DNA): TGTGCCAGTAGTATTCTAGCGGGAGGCGTATTGAATGAGCAGTTCTTC.

This clonotype was detected many times. This chain uses TRBV10-3 with TRBJ2-7, with D perhaps TRBD1 (8 bases). CDR3 length equals 14 residues. V lost 10 bases and J lost 3, with 19 bases in between. Looked up from germline, CDR1 is ENHRY and CDR2 is SYGVKD. The CDR3 here is CATNDRGGNYEQYF. CDR3 DNA sequence: TGTGCCACAAATGACAGGGGAGGGAACTACGAGCAGTACTTC.

This clonotype was counted ten times or more. The rearrangement uses TRBV11-2 and TRBJ2-1, with 11 bases fitting TRBD2. Germline loops: CDR1 SGHAT, CDR2 FQNNGV. V trimming: 6 bases; J trimming: 9 bases; junction bases outside the gene matches: 10. The CDR3 loop spans 15 amino acids. Here the CDR3 reads CASRIGLAGGVEQFF. The CDR3 DNA sequence: TGTGCCAGCAGGATTGGGCTAGCGGGAGGTGTTGAGCAGTTCTTC.

This clonotype was recorded many times. The chain recombines TRBV27 with TRBJ1-5; TRBD1 agrees at 7 bases. The CDR3 is made up of 14 amino acids. Trimming at V came to 5 bases and at J to 3 bases, leaving 4 bases not matched to a gene. The V gene's germline CDR1 is MNHEY and CDR2 SMNVEV (reference sequence). CDR3 sequence reads: CASSLDRVNQPQHF. The CDR3 DNA reads as TGTGCCAGCAGTCTTGACAGGGTCAATCAGCCCCAGCATTTT.

This chain links TRBV18 with TRBJ1-3; D may be TRBD1 (5 bases). Trimming removed 2 bases from V and 3 bases from J, with 11 bases in between. CDR1 KGHSH and CDR2 LQKENI come from the germline V gene. The CDR3 totals 15 residues. CDR3 nucleotides: TGTGCCAGCTCACCAGAAGGGGTGTATGGAAACACCATATATTTT. Its translation: CASSPEGVYGNTIYF.

The chain is built from TRBV2 and TRBJ1-1; D may be TRBD1 (6 bases). Trimming shortened V by 6 bases and J by 1 base, and 12 bases separated the two germline ends. The length of the CDR3 is 14 residues. Per the germline V gene, CDR1 is SNHLY and CDR2 is FYNNEI. CDR3 DNA sequence: TGTGCCAGCAGGGGGGGGGGACAGAACACTGAAGCTTTCTTT. Translated, it gives CASRGGGQNTEAFF.

Only a few counts were recorded for this clonotype. The chain is built from TRBV30 and TRBJ2-1; no firm D call. With the DNA end fitting TRBJ2-7 better, the J assignment may be wrong. There are 13 residues in the CDR3. Germline lookup yields CDR1 GTSNPN and CDR2 SVGIG (reference sequence). In DNA, the CDR3 is TGTGCCTGGAGCCCCAACCGGTACAATGAGCAGTACTTC. Translation gives CAWSPNRYNEQYF.

The chain combines TRBV4-1 with TRBJ2-5; possibly TRBD2 for D (6 bases). Germline values: CDR1 MGHRA, CDR2 YSYEKL. Trimming pared 0 bases from V and 4 bases from J, leaving 9 bases between. This CDR3 contains 14 residues. The CDR3 DNA reads TGCGCCAGCAGCCAAGACTGGAGGGGAGAGACCCAGTACTTC. Translating it yields CASSQDWRGETQYF.

This clonotype was seen more than once but under ten times. J is TRBJ2-1 and V is TRBV6-1; D uncertain. This CDR3 has 18 residues. The germline V gene encodes CDR1 MNHNS and CDR2 SASEGT. V shed 2 bases and J shed 0 bases, with 17 bases lying between them. CDR3 protein: CASSEHARVGNSYNEQFF. The CDR3 nucleotides read TGTGCCAGCAGTGAACACGCTCGGGTGGGCAACTCCTACAATGAGCAGTTCTTC.

This clonotype was seen a handful of times. For the CDR3, the DNA is TGTGCCAGCATCCACAGGGAAATTCTAGGGCCCATGAACACTGAAGCTTTCTTT. The encoded protein is CASIHREILGPMNTEAFF. V gene TRBV28 combines with J gene TRBJ1-1, with D possibly matching TRBD1 (6 bases). The ends were cut back, 7 bases at V and 0 bases at J, with 24 bases in the middle. The CDR3 extends over 18 amino acids. The germline V gene encodes CDR1 MDHEN and CDR2 SYDVKM.

There are many counts of this clonotype. CDR3 protein: CASSVTTGASNTEAFF. CDR3 nucleotide sequence: TGTGCCAGCAGCGTGACGACAGGGGCTTCGAACACTGAAGCTTTCTTT. The rearrangement joins TRBV9 to TRBJ1-1; 8 positions match TRBD1. This CDR3 is 16 amino acids long. The germline CDR1 and CDR2 sequences are SGDLS and YYNGEE. V was clipped by 2 bases and J by 1 base; unmatched bases: 7.

This clonotype was counted at least ten times. The chain uses TRBV18 and TRBJ2-7; 9 nucleotides align to TRBD1. J was trimmed by 7 bases and V by 0 bases; bases with no gene match: 10. CDR1 is KGHSH and CDR2 is LQKENI in the germline V gene. The CDR3 totals 16 residues. The CDR3 DNA reads as TGTGCCAGCTCACCACCTGGACAGGGGAAGGTGGGAGAGCAGTACTTC. Encoded protein: CASSPPGQGKVGEQYF. Combining the CDR3 with reference TRBV18 and TRBJ2-7 gives the whole variable domain NAGVMQNPRHLVRRRGQEARLRCSPMKGHSHVYWYRQLPEEGLKFMVYLQKENIIDESGMPKERFSAEFPKEGPSILRIQQVVRGDSAAYFCASSPPGQGKVGEQYFGPGTRLTVT.

Concerning this clonotype: A much bigger clone sits one base away, suggesting this may be a read error. The chain recombines TRBV30 with TRBJ2-6; D might be TRBD1 (6 bases). The CDR3 is 16 residues long. Per germline, CDR1 GTSNPN and CDR2 SVGIG (reference sequence). The CDR3 region has the DNA TGTGCCTGGAGTGTACTTGGGGGCTCTGGGGCCAGCGTCCTGACTTTC. Protein sequence: CAWSVLGGSGASVLTF. The entire variable domain, with the rest obtained from reference TRBV30 and TRBJ2-6, is as follows: SQTIHQWPATLVQPVGSPLSLECTVEGTSNPNLYWYRQAAGRGLQLLFYSVGIGQISSEVPQNLSASRPQDRQFILSSKKLLLSDSGFYLCAWSVLGGSGASVLTFGAGSRLTVL.

To note about this clonotype: The junction differs from germline at one of its ends, possibly a read error. The J gene is TRBJ1-3, the V gene TRBV6-2 or TRBV6-3; D is ambiguous. The CDR3 covers 14 residues. The germline V gene encodes CDR1 MNHEY and CDR2 SVGEGT. CDR3 in amino acids: CASSSWQAGNTVYF. The CDR3 nucleotides read TGTGCCAGCAGTTCCTGGCAAGCTGGAAACACCGTATATTTT.